This T cell receptor (beta chain) was observed in a study of T cells in Graves' hyperthyroidism and ophthalmopathy. TCR beta CDR3 sequences were amplified from RNA transcripts. The HTBI primer set was used in a first-round RT-PCR of the TCR CDR3. TCRdb recomputed calls from the multiplex PCR reads with MiXCR, one row per CDR3 protein. This table has approximately 200,000 distinct CDR3 sequences, around 19% appearing once. This clonotype has just one count. Being one base from a much bigger clone, this may be a read error. For the diagnoses, clinical symptoms, serum thyroxine and TRAb, thyroid ultrasound and orbital computed tomography were used. 10 ml of fresh peripheral blood supplied the PBMCs. The CDR3 is made up of 12 amino acids. Germline assignment: CDR1 MGHDK and CDR2 SYGVNS.

What was sequenced was blood. The sequence was collected from a man aged 40-49 years with Graves' hyperthyroidism. V usage is TRBV25-1 and J usage is TRBJ2-5; D gene ambiguous. For the CDR3, the DNA is TGTGCCAGCGCCGACACACAAGAGACCCGGTACTTC. As protein: CASADTQETRYF.